This is a list of T cell receptor beta chains from one sample in a study of blood T cell repertoires in COVID-19. Assay: immunoSEQ multiplex PCR; the TCRdb copy retains only in-frame clones and omits some. The data hold roughly 200,000 clones, with around four fifths observed a single time. Sequences were obtained from peripheral blood. These receptors came from a human donor in a cohort sampled during active COVID-19. Each CDR3 is given with its conserved first and last residue.

length	J	V	CDR3
14	TRBJ2-5	TRBV3-1/TRBV3-2	CASSQVLREETQYF
15	TRBJ1-1	TRBV19	CASSIYRGQVTEAFF
13	TRBJ1-2	TRBV6-5	CASMRVPSSGYTF
16	TRBJ2-3	TRBV28	CASSPRTSGAWNTQYF
15	TRBJ2-1	TRBV10-3	CAISGGDSAYNEQFF
13	TRBJ2-7	TRBV6-5	CASSGQADYEQYF
15	TRBJ2-1	TRBV28	CASSLGKQGYNEQFF
16	TRBJ2-5	TRBV3-1/TRBV3-2	CASSQVAALQKETQYF
15	TRBJ2-3	TRBV7-6	CASSGSSRGSDTQYF
14	TRBJ1-1	TRBV7-8	CASSLAGTGSEAFF
15	TRBJ1-5	TRBV19	CASSTGTGDNQPQHF
16	TRBJ2-3	TRBV3-1/TRBV3-2	CASSQDWRGAYDTQYF
15	TRBJ1-1	TRBV19	CASSAELEWNTEAFF
14	TRBJ2-2	TRBV7-2	CASSSIRQGGELFF
15	TRBJ1-3	TRBV19	CASSKTGDSGNTIYF
13	TRBJ1-2	TRBV28	CASSLGPTYGYTF
15	TRBJ2-2	TRBV27	CASRVGIRETGELFF
14	TRBJ2-5	TRBV29-1	CSAPSGVGQETQYF
15	TRBJ2-1	TRBV19	CASSIGRGTYNEQFF
17	TRBJ2-1	TRBV3-1/TRBV3-2	CASSQDPPYFAYNEQFF
15	TRBJ2-1	TRBV2	CASRRSGGNYNEQFF
14	TRBJ1-1	TRBV9	CASSVSPGGSEAFF
16	TRBJ1-5	TRBV6-2/TRBV6-3	CASSYSKVGADQPQHF
16	TRBJ2-2	TRBV5-8	CASSRMEGGPTGELFF
17	TRBJ2-1	TRBV7-2	CASSLASGGAKRNEQFF
12	TRBJ1-5	TRBV6-5	CASSRGNQPQHF
15	TRBJ1-1	TRBV19	CASNRSPGDNTEAFF
14	TRBJ2-1	TRBV30	CAWSVSRETNEQFF
17	TRBJ2-5	TRBV5-1	CASRQNPGAGNQETQYF
14	TRBJ2-1	TRBV28	CASRTPTGPVEQFF
15	TRBJ2-1	TRBV19	CASSRPETSLAQQFF
15	TRBJ2-3	TRBV19	CASSITSGAADTQYF
14	TRBJ1-2	TRBV6-5	CASRTPGQRYGYTF
18	TRBJ1-2	TRBV3-1/TRBV3-2	CASSHRAGQGAINYGYTF
16	TRBJ1-1	TRBV19	CASSTPGQAMNTEAFF
16	TRBJ2-1	TRBV7-9	CASSLVIGLAGNEQFF
15	TRBJ2-3	TRBV7-2	CASRHRDSFTDTQYF
14	TRBJ2-4	TRBV28	CASSPSGGGNIQYF
13	TRBJ2-2	TRBV19	CASSQQGTGELFF
12	TRBJ1-1	TRBV29-1	CSGIRGGTEAFF
15	TRBJ2-7	TRBV19	CASSIGGSFTYEQYF
11	TRBJ1-2	TRBV20-1	CSANVAYGYTF
15	TRBJ2-5	TRBV29-1	CSVLRDRGAQETQYF
13	TRBJ1-1	TRBV28	CASSTLQGTEAFF
12	TRBJ2-1	TRBV3-1/TRBV3-2	CASSHWSREQFF
11	TRBJ2-1	TRBV20-1	CSASNGNEQFF
13	TRBJ2-5	TRBV28	CASSFGTEETQYF
14	TRBJ2-7	TRBV7-2	CASSSPGQTYEQYF
14	TRBJ1-4	TRBV5-1	CASSFTAREEKLFF
16	TRBJ2-1	TRBV5-1	CASSSSGTGNYNEQFF
15	TRBJ2-2	TRBV14	CASSQVWGGVGELFF
16	TRBJ2-7	TRBV10-1	CASSETSGRAGNEQYF
13	TRBJ1-2	TRBV3-1/TRBV3-2	CASSPRVHDGYTF
16	TRBJ1-3	TRBV15	CATSGGTGVSGNTIYF
14	TRBJ2-5	TRBV11-2	CASSIYRAQETQYF
15	TRBJ2-2	TRBV2	CASSMGAPNTGELFF
14	TRBJ2-5	TRBV27	CASKGQGRGETQYF
14	TRBJ2-1	TRBV7-9	CASSLAGAHNEQFF
17	TRBJ2-3	TRBV5-4	CASSSKGADRATDTQYF
15	TRBJ2-1	TRBV7-8	CASSSGGGIYNEQFF